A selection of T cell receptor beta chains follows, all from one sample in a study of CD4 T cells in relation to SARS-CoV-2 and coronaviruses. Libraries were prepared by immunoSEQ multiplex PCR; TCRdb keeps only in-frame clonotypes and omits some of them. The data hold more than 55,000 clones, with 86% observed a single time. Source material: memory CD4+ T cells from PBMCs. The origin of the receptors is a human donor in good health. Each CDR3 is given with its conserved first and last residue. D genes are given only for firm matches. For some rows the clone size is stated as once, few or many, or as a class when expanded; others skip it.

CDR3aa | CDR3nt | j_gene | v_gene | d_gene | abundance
CSASPETQYF | TGCAGTGCTAGTCCCGAGACCCAGTACTTC | TRBJ2-5 | TRBV20-1 | . | .
CASSVITGSDYGYTF | TGTGCCAGCAGCGTTATAACAGGGAGCGACTATGGCTACACCTTC | TRBJ1-2 | TRBV9 | . | .
CAWSQGNSNQPQHF | TGTGCCTGGAGTCAGGGGAATAGCAATCAGCCCCAGCATTTT | TRBJ1-5 | TRBV30 | . | .
CASSLALWGGQGGETQYF | TGTGCCAGCAGCTTGGCCCTTTGGGGGGGACAGGGTGGTGAGACCCAGTACTTC | TRBJ2-5 | TRBV5-5 | TRBD1 | .
CASSRLPAGANTEAFF | TGTGCCAGCTCCCGTCTCCCGGCGGGCGCGAACACTGAAGCTTTCTTT | TRBJ1-1 | TRBV18 | . | once
CASSSQKTEWRYF | TGTGCCAGCAGCTCGCAGAAAACGGAGTGGAGGTACTTC | TRBJ2-7 | TRBV7-2 | . | .
CASSEASRRAEQFF | TGTGCCAGCAGTGAGGCCAGCCGCCGAGCTGAGCAGTTCTTC | TRBJ2-1 | TRBV6-1 | . | few
CASSSGTSGSNEQFF | TGTGCCAGCAGCTCCGGGACTAGCGGGAGCAATGAGCAGTTCTTC | TRBJ2-1 | TRBV11-3 | TRBD2 | .
CASSLSGATVEQYF | TGTGCCAGCAGCTTATCTGGAGCTACGGTTGAGCAGTACTTC | TRBJ2-7 | TRBV11-2 | . | .
CASSMGVRRETQYF | TGTGCCAGTAGTATGGGGGTCCGACGCGAGACCCAGTACTTC | TRBJ2-5 | TRBV19 | . | .
CASSLSAWRQGINEKLFF | TGTGCCAGCAGTTTATCTGCGTGGCGTCAGGGGATAAATGAAAAACTGTTTTTT | TRBJ1-4 | TRBV28 | . | .
CASSLDHRDGNYGYTF | TGTGCCAGCAGTTTAGACCACAGGGACGGCAACTATGGCTACACCTTC | TRBJ1-2 | TRBV28 | . | .
CTSSCHSGTGSYEQYF | TGCACCAGCAGCTGCCATTCCGGGACGGGGAGCTACGAGCAGTACTTC | TRBJ2-7 | TRBV1 | . | .
CATSAGTSGSHEQYF | TGTGCCACCAGTGCCGGGACTAGCGGGAGCCACGAGCAGTACTTC | TRBJ2-7 | TRBV24-1 | TRBD2 | once
CASSSSSPGLATTQYF | TGTGCCAGCAGCTCTAGCTCCCCGGGACTAGCAACGACCCAGTACTTC | TRBJ2-5 | TRBV13 | TRBD2 | .